Listed below are T cell receptor beta chains from one sample, sequenced in a study of T-cell reconstitution after alpha-beta-depleted transplantation in children. TCRdb processed the PCR reads anew with MiXCR; each CDR3 protein has one entry. The sample yields some 200,000 distinct CDR3 sequences, 9.7% seen once. The sample here was PBMCs from the stem cell graft donor, taken from the stem cell graft. These receptors came from a human donor who donated a stem cell graft to a child with SCID. The CDR3 runs from the conserved cysteine through the conserved F or W. The order of the fields is clone size, J gene, V gene, D gene, CDR3 protein, CDR3 DNA. D genes are given only for firm matches. Expanded clones are given a class, and other clones once, few, many or no size at all.

>many|TRBJ2-2|TRBV5-1|TRBD2
CASSSGVSGGTGELFF
TGCGCCAGCAGCTCCGGTGTTAGCGGGGGAACCGGGGAGCTGTTTTTT
>many|TRBJ2-5|TRBV5-1|TRBD2
CASSLAIGLAGGQETQYF
TGCGCCAGCAGCTTGGCTATAGGACTAGCGGGGGGTCAAGAGACCCAGTACTTC
>many|TRBJ1-1|TRBV20-1|TRBD1
CSAWDRQLAEAFF
TGCAGTGCTTGGGACAGGCAGTTAGCTGAAGCTTTCTTT
>many|TRBJ2-1|TRBV7-8|-
CASSFRDNYNEQFF
TGTGCCAGCAGCTTCCGGGACAACTACAATGAGCAGTTCTTC
>many|TRBJ2-2|TRBV12-3/TRBV12-4|TRBD1
CASSHRQGPNTGELFF
TGTGCCAGCAGCCATCGACAGGGCCCGAACACCGGGGAGCTGTTTTTT
>many|TRBJ2-4|TRBV5-1|-
CASSGGTLAKNIQYF
TGCGCCAGCAGCGGGGGGACCCTAGCCAAAAACATTCAGTACTTC
>many|TRBJ2-5|TRBV7-9|-
CASSLNPTRAIETQYF
TGTGCCAGCAGCCTTAACCCGACTAGAGCTATAGAGACCCAGTACTTC
>many|TRBJ1-5|TRBV4-2|TRBD1
CASSQGGTGSQPQHF
TGTGCCAGCAGCCAAGGAGGGACAGGGAGTCAGCCCCAGCATTTT
>many|TRBJ1-6|TRBV5-6|-
CASSLLPGNSPLHF
TGTGCCAGCAGCTTGTTGCCGGGAAATTCACCCCTCCACTTT
>many|TRBJ1-2|TRBV5-1|TRBD1
CASSLTSLRRQGAAYGYTF
TGCGCCAGCAGCTTGACATCTTTAAGGCGACAGGGGGCGGCTTATGGCTACACCTTC
>many|TRBJ2-5|TRBV5-1|-
CASSLAREETQYF
TGCGCCAGCAGCTTGGCCCGAGAAGAGACCCAGTACTTC
>-|TRBJ2-4|TRBV28|-
CASSPTPPSGNIQYF
TGTGCCAGCAGTCCTACACCCCCAAGTGGAAACATTCAGTACTTC
>many|TRBJ2-5|TRBV24-1|-
CATSDLHAETQYF
TGTGCCACCAGTGATTTGCATGCTGAGACCCAGTACTTC
>many|TRBJ1-2|TRBV20-1|TRBD1
CSARGQGPGYGYTF
TGCAGTGCTAGAGGACAGGGCCCCGGCTATGGCTACACCTTC
>many|TRBJ2-1|TRBV10-3|-
CAISDSLEVGEQFF
TGTGCCATCAGTGATTCGCTTGAAGTGGGTGAGCAGTTCTTC
>many|TRBJ1-2|TRBV7-2|-
CASSLGLNYGYTF
TGTGCCAGCAGCTTGGGGCTTAACTATGGCTACACCTTC
>many|TRBJ1-2|TRBV20-1|-
CSALRAPPDHGYTF
TGCAGTGCCCTCCGGGCTCCCCCCGACCATGGCTACACCTTC
>many|TRBJ2-1|TRBV5-1|-
CASSLGGVAYNEQFF
TGCGCCAGCAGCTTAGGAGGGGTCGCCTACAATGAGCAGTTCTTC
>-|TRBJ2-7|TRBV27|-
CASRFGANPTYEQYF
TGTGCCAGCAGGTTCGGGGCGAACCCTACCTACGAGCAGTACTTC
>-|TRBJ1-1|TRBV3-1|-
CASSPGVSTDTEAFF
TGTGCCAGCAGCCCTGGCGTGTCGACTGACACTGAAGCTTTCTTT
>many|TRBJ2-3|TRBV5-1|TRBD2
CASSLGTSGGATDTQYF
TGCGCCAGCAGCTTGGGGACTAGCGGGGGGGCCACAGATACGCAGTATTTT
>-|TRBJ2-7|TRBV18|-
CASPTTFIIRDKTYEQYF
TGTGCCAGCCCCACAACCTTCATTATCAGGGACAAAACCTACGAGCAGTACTTC
>few|TRBJ2-3|TRBV5-1|TRBD1
CASSFRTGGRTDTQYF
TGCGCCAGCAGCTTCCGGACAGGGGGCCGGACAGATACGCAGTATTTT
>many|TRBJ2-4|TRBV27|-
CASSTGLAKNIQYF
TGTGCCAGCAGTACCGGTCTAGCCAAAAACATTCAGTACTTC
>few|TRBJ2-7|TRBV27|-
CASRPLGVKAEQYF
TGTGCCAGCAGACCTCTGGGGGTAAAAGCTGAGCAGTACTTC
>-|TRBJ1-3|TRBV7-6|-
CASSLVAADLSGNTIYF
TGTGCCAGCAGCTTAGTGGCTGCCGACCTCTCTGGAAACACCATATATTTT
>many|TRBJ2-7|TRBV20-1|TRBD2
CSARGLAGGSYEQYF
TGCAGTGCTAGAGGGCTAGCGGGGGGATCCTACGAGCAGTACTTC
>-|TRBJ2-1|TRBV7-6|TRBD2
CASSLGLAGSSYNEQFF
TGTGCCAGCAGCCTAGGACTAGCGGGTAGCTCCTACAATGAGCAGTTCTTC
>many|TRBJ1-3|TRBV15|-
CATSRDPRSGNTIYF
TGTGCCACCAGCAGAGATCCCCGCTCTGGAAACACCATATATTTT
>many|TRBJ2-1|TRBV3-1|-
CASSQGNNGIDNEQFF
TGTGCCAGCAGCCAAGGTAACAACGGGATAGACAATGAGCAGTTCTTC
>-|TRBJ2-2|TRBV2|-
CASSERTRGGELFF
TGTGCCAGCAGTGAAAGGACCCGAGGCGGGGAGCTGTTTTTT
>many|TRBJ1-6|TRBV4-3|TRBD1
CASSQDPGGNSPLHF
TGCGCCAGCAGCCAAGATCCAGGGGGTAATTCACCCCTCCACTTT
>many|TRBJ2-7|TRBV20-1|-
CSAIPDREGTYEQYF
TGCAGTGCTATTCCCGACAGGGAGGGCACCTACGAGCAGTACTTC
>many|TRBJ1-5|TRBV11-2|-
CASSRVGGNQPQHF
TGTGCCAGCAGCCGGGTGGGGGGCAATCAGCCCCAGCATTTT
>many|TRBJ1-6|TRBV14|-
CASSQLQGLDSPLHF
TGTGCCAGCAGCCAACTACAGGGTTTGGATTCACCCCTCCACTTT
>many|TRBJ2-2|TRBV12-3/TRBV12-4|-
CASSSTGELFF
TGTGCCAGCAGTTCTACCGGGGAGCTGTTTTTT
>few|TRBJ1-4|TRBV7-9|-
CASSLRQVPNEKLFF
TGTGCCAGCAGCTTGCGACAGGTCCCTAATGAAAAACTGTTTTTT
>many|TRBJ2-7|TRBV7-9|-
CASSFFSGAYEQYF
TGTGCCAGCAGCTTTTTTTCAGGGGCCTACGAGCAGTACTTC
>few|TRBJ1-6|TRBV6-5|-
CASSYFSGPGSPLHF
TGTGCCAGCAGTTATTTCTCAGGGCCGGGATCACCCCTCCACTTT
>many|TRBJ2-1|TRBV5-1|TRBD2
CASSIGGENKQFF
TGCGCCAGCAGCATCGGGGGGGAGAACAAGCAGTTCTTC
>many|TRBJ1-6|TRBV7-2|-
CASHQGPGSPLHF
TGTGCCAGCCATCAGGGGCCTGGTTCACCCCTCCACTTT
>many|TRBJ2-4|TRBV9|-
CASSASVAKNIQYF
TGTGCCAGCAGCGCAAGTGTAGCCAAAAACATTCAGTACTTC
>many|TRBJ1-2|TRBV5-1|TRBD1
CASSLLEPETFRDRGINYGYTF
TGCGCCAGCAGCTTGCTGGAGCCGGAGACATTCCGGGACAGGGGAATTAACTATGGCTACACCTTC
>many|TRBJ2-1|TRBV3-1|-
CASSQLTDNEQFF
TGTGCCAGCAGCCAATTGACTGACAATGAGCAGTTCTTC
>many|TRBJ2-3|TRBV20-1|-
CSARAPRPTGLLDTQYF
TGCAGTGCTAGAGCCCCCCGCCCAACCGGACTTTTAGATACGCAGTATTTT
>many|TRBJ1-1|TRBV5-1|-
CASSLEGVFGGTEAFF
TGCGCCAGCAGCTTGGAGGGGGTTTTTGGTGGCACTGAAGCTTTCTTT
>many|TRBJ2-5|TRBV6-5|-
CASRLRAGETQYF
TGTGCCAGCAGATTACGGGCTGGGGAGACCCAGTACTTC
>many|TRBJ2-3|TRBV5-1|-
CASSLVGGSSTDTQYF
TGCGCCAGCAGCTTGGTGGGGGGCTCTAGCACAGATACGCAGTATTTT
>many|TRBJ2-3|TRBV20-1|-
CSARGPGWGPDTQYF
TGCAGTGCTAGGGGCCCGGGCTGGGGTCCAGATACGCAGTATTTT
>many|TRBJ2-3|TRBV4-1|TRBD2
CASSQPAGLYPDTQYF
TGCGCCAGCAGCCAACCCGCGGGACTATACCCAGATACGCAGTATTTT
>many|TRBJ2-5|TRBV14|-
CASSQEPRQQETQYF
TGTGCCAGCAGCCAAGAACCCCGACAGCAAGAGACCCAGTACTTC
>-|TRBJ2-1|TRBV29-1|TRBD2
CSVELAGVLDEQFF
TGCAGCGTTGAGCTAGCGGGAGTCTTGGATGAGCAGTTCTTC
>many|TRBJ2-2|TRBV19|TRBD1
CASGDRITGELFF
TGTGCCAGTGGGGACAGAATCACCGGGGAGCTGTTTTTT
>-|TRBJ2-1|TRBV20-1|TRBD2
CCATLPSGGLIGHNEQFF
TGCTGTGCTACCCTCCCTAGCGGGGGCCTTATTGGTCACAATGAGCAGTTCTTC
>many|TRBJ1-5|TRBV5-5|-
CASSLSGPSQPQHF
TGTGCCAGCAGCTTGTCAGGGCCGTCTCAGCCCCAGCATTTT
>many|TRBJ1-1|TRBV2|-
CASKTGLNTEAFF
TGTGCCAGCAAGACAGGCTTGAACACTGAAGCTTTCTTT
>many|TRBJ1-2|TRBV5-5|TRBD1
CASILTGDYGYTF
TGTGCCAGCATCCTAACAGGGGACTATGGCTACACCTTC
>many|TRBJ2-1|TRBV29-1|TRBD1
CSVGPSLQQGAAGEQFF
TGCAGCGTTGGACCTTCCTTGCAACAGGGGGCTGCGGGTGAGCAGTTCTTC
>many|TRBJ2-1|TRBV20-1|-
CSATSDPYNEQFF
TGCAGTGCTACTTCGGACCCCTACAATGAGCAGTTCTTC
>-|TRBJ2-5|TRBV7-8|-
CASSTSGTPKETQYF
TGTGCCAGCAGCACCTCCGGGACACCTAAAGAGACCCAGTACTTC